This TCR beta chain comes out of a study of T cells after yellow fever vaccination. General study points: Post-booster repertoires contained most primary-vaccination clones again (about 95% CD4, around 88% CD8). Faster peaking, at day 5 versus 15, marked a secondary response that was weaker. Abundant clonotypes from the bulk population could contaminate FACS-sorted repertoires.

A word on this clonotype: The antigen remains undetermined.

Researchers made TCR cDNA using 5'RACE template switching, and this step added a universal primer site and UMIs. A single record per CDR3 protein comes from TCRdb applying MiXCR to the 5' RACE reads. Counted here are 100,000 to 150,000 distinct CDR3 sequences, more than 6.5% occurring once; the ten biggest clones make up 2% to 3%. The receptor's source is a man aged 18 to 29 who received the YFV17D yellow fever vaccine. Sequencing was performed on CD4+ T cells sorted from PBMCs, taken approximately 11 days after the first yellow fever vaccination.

Here the CDR3 DNA reads TGCGCCAGCAGGGAACGGGGGACCTTTTCAGATGGCTACACCTTC. Protein sequence: CASRERGTFSDGYTF. The chain uses TRBV5-1 and TRBJ1-2; D might be TRBD1 (5 bases). CDR1 is SGHRS, CDR2 YFSETQ, per germline. The CDR3 is 15 amino acids. Trimming shortened V by 5 bases and J by 6 bases, and 20 bases separated the two germline ends.